This T cell receptor (beta chain) was recorded in a study of beta chain features in type 1 diabetes. Study-wide background: Age, gender and cell yields were alike across patients and healthy donors.

The whole isolated RNA underwent reverse transcription, so sequencing captured expressed TCRB transcripts. Repertoires were generated with immunoSEQ multiplex PCR, while TCRdb's copy carries only in-frame clones and drops some. The sample has over 700,000 clones; about 17% are singletons. Based on CD45RO/CCR7/CD25/CD127/CD95/CD27, CD4+ regulatory, stem cell-like memory, naive and central memory cells were sorted. This clone was observed a handful of times. This receptor was taken from a woman aged 18-35 years in good health. The sample consisted of naive CD4+ T cells from blood.

CDR3 nucleotide sequence: TGTGCCAGCAGCCTAGACGCCGGGGCGTACTATGGCTACACCTTC. This translates into CASSLDAGAYYGYTF. The V and J genes are TRBV6-6 and TRBJ1-2; D might be TRBD1 (5 bases). Trimming left V 6 bases short and J 3 bases short, with 17 bases between. Germline loops: CDR1 MNHNY, CDR2 SVGAGI (reference sequence). CDR3 length: 15 residues.